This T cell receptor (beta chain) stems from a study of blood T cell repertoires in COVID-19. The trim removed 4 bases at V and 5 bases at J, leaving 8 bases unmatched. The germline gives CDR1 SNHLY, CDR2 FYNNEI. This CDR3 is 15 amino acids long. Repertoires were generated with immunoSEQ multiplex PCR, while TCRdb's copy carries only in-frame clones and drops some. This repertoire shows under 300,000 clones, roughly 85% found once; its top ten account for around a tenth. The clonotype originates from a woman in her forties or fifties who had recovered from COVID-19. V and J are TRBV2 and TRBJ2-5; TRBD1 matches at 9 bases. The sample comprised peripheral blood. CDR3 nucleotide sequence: TGTGCCAGCAGTGCCCGGGACAGGGCATCGGAGACCCAGTACTTC. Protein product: CASSARDRASETQYF.